A single T cell receptor beta chain is shown here with its context. Its antigen remains unknown. V was cut by 0 bases and J by 0 bases, with 10 bases left in between. Per germline, CDR1 SGHDT and CDR2 YYEEEE. This CDR3 has 16 residues. These data belong to a study of T cells in localized non-small cell lung cancer. Study-level points and caveats: Median roughly 57 top-100 tumor clones were shared with paired adjacent lung.

TCRdb's copy holds only in-frame clones and misses some; the assay was immunoSEQ multiplex PCR. The sample contains 45,000 or so clones, more than 85% of which appear only once. This receptor was identified in a woman between 40 and 69 years old with stage II lung adenocarcinoma. Source: PBMCs, taken before any cancer treatment. This chain joins TRBV5-6 and TRBJ2-4; no reliable D call. CDR3 coding DNA: TGTGCCAGCAGCTTGGAGAGACGGCTAGCCAAAAACATTCAGTACTTC. The encoded protein is CASSLERRLAKNIQYF. Drawing the rest from reference TRBV5-6 and TRBJ2-4, the complete variable domain is DAGVTQSPTHLIKTRGQQVTLRCSPKSGHDTVSWYQQALGQGPQFIFQYYEEEERQRGNFPDRFSGHQFPNYSSELNVNALLLGDSALYLCASSLERRLAKNIQYFGAGTRLSVL.